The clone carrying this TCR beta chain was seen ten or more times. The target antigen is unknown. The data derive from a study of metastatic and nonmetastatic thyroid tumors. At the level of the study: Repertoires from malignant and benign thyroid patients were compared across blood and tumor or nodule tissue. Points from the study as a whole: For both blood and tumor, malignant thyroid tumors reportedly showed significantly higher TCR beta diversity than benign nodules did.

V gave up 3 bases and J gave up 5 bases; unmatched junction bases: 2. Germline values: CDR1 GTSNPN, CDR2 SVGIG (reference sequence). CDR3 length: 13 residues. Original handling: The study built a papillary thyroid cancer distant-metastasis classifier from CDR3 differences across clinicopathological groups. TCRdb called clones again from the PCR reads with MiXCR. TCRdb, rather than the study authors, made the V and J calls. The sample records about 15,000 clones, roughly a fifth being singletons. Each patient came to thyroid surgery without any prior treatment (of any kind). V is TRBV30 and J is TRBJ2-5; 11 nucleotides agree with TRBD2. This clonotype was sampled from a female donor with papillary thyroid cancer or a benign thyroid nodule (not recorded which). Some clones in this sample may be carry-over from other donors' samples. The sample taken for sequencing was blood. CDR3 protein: CAWRLAGAETQYF. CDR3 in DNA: TGTGCCTGGAGACTAGCGGGAGCTGAGACCCAGTACTTC. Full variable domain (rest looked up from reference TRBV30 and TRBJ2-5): SQTIHQWPATLVQPVGSPLSLECTVEGTSNPNLYWYRQAAGRGLQLLFYSVGIGQISSEVPQNLSASRPQDRQFILSSKKLLLSDSGFYLCAWRLAGAETQYFGPGTRLLVL.